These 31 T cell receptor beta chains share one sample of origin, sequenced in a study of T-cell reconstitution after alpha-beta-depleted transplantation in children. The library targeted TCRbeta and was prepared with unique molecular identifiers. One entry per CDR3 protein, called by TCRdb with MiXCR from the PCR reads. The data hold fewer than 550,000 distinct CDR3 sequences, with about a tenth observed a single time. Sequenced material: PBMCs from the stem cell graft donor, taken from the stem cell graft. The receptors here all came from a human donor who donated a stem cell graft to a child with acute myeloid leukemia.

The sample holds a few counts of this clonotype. The CDR3 is CASRRDGIIGPQHF. DNA for the CDR3: TGTGCCAGCAGAAGGGACGGAATTATAGGGCCCCAGCATTTT. The chain carries TRBV6-2 or TRBV6-3 and TRBJ1-5; D might be TRBD1 (5 bases). Germline CDR1 and CDR2: MNHEY and SVGEGT. CDR3 size: 14 residues. V lost 6 bases, J lost 9 bases, and 18 bases lay in between.

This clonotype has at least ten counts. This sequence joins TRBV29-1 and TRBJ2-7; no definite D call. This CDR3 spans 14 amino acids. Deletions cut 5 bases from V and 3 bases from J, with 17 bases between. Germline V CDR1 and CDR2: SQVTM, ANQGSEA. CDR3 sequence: CSVLVRAVNYEQYF. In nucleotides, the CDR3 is TGCAGCGTTTTAGTCCGGGCCGTAAACTACGAGCAGTACTTC.

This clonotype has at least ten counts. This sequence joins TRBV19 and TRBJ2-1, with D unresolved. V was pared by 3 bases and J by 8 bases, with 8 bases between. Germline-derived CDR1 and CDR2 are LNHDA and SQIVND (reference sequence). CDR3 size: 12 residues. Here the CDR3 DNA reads TGTGCCAGTAGTATGGGTCGATATGAGCAGTTCTTC. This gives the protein CASSMGRYEQFF.

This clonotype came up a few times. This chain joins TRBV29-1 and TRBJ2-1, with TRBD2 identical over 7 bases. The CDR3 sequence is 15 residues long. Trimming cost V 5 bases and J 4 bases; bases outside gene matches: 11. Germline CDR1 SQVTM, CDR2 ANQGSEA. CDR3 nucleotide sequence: TGCAGCGTTTCGAGTAGCGGGCCCCCTTACAATGAGCAGTTCTTC. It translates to CSVSSSGPPYNEQFF.

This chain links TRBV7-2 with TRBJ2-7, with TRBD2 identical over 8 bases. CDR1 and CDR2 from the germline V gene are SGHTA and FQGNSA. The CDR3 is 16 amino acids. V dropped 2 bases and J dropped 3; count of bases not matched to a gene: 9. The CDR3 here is CASSLRTTGGIYEQYF. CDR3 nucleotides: TGTGCCAGCAGCTTAAGGACAACGGGAGGGATCTACGAGCAGTACTTC.

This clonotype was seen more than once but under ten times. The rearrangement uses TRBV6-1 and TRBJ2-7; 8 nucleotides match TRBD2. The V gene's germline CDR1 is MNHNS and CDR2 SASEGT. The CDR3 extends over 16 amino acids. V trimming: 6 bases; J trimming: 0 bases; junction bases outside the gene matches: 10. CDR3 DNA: TGTGCCAGCAGCCCTTCACTAGCGGATAGCTCCTACGAGCAGTACTTC. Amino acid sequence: CASSPSLADSSYEQYF.

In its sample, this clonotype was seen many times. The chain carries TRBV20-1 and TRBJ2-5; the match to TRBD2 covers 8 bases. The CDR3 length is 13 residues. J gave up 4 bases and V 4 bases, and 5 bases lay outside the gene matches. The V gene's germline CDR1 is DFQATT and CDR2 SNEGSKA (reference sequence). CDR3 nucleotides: TGCAGTGCTAATAGCGGGGCTATAGAGACCCAGTACTTC. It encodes CSANSGAIETQYF.

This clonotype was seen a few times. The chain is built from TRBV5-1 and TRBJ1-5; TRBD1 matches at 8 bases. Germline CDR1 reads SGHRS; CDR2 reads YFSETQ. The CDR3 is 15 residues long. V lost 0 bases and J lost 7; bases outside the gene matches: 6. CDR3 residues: CASSLGTGSGQPQHF. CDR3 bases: TGCGCCAGCAGCTTGGGGACAGGGTCAGGGCAGCCCCAGCATTTT. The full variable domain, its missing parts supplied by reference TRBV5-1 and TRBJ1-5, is KAGVTQTPRYLIKTRGQQVTLSCSPISGHRSVSWYQQTPGQGLQFLFEYFSETQRNKGNFPGRFSGRQFSNSRSEMNVSTLELGDSALYLCASSLGTGSGQPQHFGDGTRLSIL.

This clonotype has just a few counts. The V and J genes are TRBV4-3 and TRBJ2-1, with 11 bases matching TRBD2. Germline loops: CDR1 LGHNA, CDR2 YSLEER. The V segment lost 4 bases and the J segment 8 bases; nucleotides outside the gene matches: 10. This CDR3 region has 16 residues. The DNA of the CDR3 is TGCGCCAGCAGCCCTACGACTAGCGGGAATGTTGATGAGCAGTTCTTC. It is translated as CASSPTTSGNVDEQFF.

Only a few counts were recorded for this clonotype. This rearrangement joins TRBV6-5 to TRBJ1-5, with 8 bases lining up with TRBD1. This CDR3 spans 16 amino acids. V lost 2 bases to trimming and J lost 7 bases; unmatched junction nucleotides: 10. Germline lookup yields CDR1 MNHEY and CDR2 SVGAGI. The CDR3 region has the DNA TGTGCCAGCAGTTACCTCGGACAGGGCAATTACCAGCCCCAGCATTTT. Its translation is CASSYLGQGNYQPQHF.

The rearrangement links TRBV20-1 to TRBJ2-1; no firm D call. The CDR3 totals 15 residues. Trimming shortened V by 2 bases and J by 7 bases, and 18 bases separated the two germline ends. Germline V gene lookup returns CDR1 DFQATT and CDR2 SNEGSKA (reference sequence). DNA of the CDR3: TGCAGTGCTAGATTTGTGGGTTGGAAGGGTAATGAGCAGTTCTTC. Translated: CSARFVGWKGNEQFF.

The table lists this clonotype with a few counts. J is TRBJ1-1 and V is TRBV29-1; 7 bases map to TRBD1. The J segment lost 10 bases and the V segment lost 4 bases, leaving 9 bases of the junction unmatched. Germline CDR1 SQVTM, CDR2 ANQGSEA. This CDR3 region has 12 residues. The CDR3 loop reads CSVVVGGRGAFF. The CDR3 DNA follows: TGCAGCGTTGTGGTAGGGGGCCGAGGAGCTTTCTTT. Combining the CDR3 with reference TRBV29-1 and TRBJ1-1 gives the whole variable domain SAVISQKPSRDICQRGTSLTIQCQVDSQVTMMFWYRQQPGQSLTLIATANQGSEATYESGFVIDKFPISRPNLTFSTLTVSNMSPEDSSIYLCSVVVGGRGAFFGQGTRLTVV.

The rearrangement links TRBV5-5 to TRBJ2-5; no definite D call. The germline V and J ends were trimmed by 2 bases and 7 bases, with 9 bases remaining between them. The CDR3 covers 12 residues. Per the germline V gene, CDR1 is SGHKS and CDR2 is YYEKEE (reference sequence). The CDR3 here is CASSLHGLTQYF. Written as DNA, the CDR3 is TGTGCCAGCAGCTTACACGGGTTGACCCAGTACTTC.

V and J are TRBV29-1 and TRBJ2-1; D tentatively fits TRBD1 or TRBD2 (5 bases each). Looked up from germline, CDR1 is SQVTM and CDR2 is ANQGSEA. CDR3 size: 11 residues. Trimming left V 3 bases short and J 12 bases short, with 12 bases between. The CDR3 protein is CSVEMGDVQFF. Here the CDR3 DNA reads TGCAGCGTTGAGATGGGGGATGTGCAGTTCTTC.

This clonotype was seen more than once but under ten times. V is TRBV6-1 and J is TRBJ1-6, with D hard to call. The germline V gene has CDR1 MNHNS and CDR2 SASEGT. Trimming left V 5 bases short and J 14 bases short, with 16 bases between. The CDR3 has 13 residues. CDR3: CASSTSRGGSLHF. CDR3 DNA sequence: TGTGCCAGCAGTACCTCAAGAGGCGGGTCCCTCCACTTT.

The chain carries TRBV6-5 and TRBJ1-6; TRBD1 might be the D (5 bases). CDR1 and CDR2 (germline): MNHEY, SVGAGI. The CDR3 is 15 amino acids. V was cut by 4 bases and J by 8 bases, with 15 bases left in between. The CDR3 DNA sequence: TGTGCCAGCAGTTCCATCCAGGGCCCAGATTCACCCCTCCACTTT. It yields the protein CASSSIQGPDSPLHF.

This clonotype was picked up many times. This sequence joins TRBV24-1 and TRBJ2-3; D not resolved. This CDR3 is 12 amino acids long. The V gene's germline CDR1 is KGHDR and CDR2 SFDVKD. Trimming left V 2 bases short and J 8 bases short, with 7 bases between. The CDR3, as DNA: TGTGCCACCAGTGATTACGTGGGTACGCAGTATTTT. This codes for CATSDYVGTQYF.

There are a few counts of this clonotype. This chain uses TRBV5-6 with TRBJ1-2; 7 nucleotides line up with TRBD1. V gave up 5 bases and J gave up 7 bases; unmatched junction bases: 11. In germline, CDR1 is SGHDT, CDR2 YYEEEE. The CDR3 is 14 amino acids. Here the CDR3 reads CASRSRQGSLGYTF. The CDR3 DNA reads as TGTGCCAGCAGATCAAGACAGGGTTCGCTTGGCTACACCTTC.

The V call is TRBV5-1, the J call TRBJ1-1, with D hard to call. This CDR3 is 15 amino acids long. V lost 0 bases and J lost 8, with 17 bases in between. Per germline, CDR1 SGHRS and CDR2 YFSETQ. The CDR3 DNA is TGCGCCAGCAGCTTGGATGCGTCCCCTCGGTTCGAAGCTTTCTTT. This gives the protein CASSLDASPRFEAFF.

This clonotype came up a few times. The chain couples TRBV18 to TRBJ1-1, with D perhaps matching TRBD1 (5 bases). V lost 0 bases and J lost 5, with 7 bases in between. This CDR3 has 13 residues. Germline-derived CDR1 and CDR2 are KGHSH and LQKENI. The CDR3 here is CASSPPAGTEAFF. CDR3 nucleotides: TGTGCCAGCTCACCACCGGCAGGGACTGAAGCTTTCTTT.

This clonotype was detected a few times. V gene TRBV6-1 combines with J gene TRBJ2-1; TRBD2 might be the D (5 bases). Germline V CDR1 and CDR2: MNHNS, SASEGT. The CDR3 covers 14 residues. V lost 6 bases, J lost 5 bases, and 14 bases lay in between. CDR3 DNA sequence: TGTGCCAGCAGCCTCCGAGCGGATAACAATGAGCAGTTCTTC. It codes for CASSLRADNNEQFF.

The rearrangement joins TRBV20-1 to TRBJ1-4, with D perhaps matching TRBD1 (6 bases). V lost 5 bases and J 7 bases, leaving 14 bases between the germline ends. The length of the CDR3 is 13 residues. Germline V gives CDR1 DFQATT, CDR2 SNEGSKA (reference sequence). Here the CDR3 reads CSARDNRREKLFF. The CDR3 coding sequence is TGCAGTGCTCGGGACAACCGGCGTGAAAAACTGTTTTTT.

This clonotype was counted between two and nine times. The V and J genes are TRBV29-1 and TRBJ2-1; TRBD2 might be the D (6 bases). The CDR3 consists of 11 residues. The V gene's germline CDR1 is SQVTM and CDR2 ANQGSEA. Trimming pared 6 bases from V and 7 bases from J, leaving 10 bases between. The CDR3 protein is CSVNRGNEQFF. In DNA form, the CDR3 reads TGCAGCGTCAACCGGGGGAATGAGCAGTTCTTC.

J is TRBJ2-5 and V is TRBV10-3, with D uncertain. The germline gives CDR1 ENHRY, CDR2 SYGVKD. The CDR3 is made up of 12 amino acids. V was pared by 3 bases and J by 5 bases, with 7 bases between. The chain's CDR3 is CAISDGYETQYF. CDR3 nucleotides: TGTGCCATCAGTGACGGGTACGAGACCCAGTACTTC.

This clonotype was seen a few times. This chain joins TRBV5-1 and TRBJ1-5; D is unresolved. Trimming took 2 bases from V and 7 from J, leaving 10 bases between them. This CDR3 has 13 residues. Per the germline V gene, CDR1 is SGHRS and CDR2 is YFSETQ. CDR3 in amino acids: CASSFEGGQPQHF. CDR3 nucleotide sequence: TGCGCCAGCAGCTTTGAAGGCGGACAGCCCCAGCATTTT.

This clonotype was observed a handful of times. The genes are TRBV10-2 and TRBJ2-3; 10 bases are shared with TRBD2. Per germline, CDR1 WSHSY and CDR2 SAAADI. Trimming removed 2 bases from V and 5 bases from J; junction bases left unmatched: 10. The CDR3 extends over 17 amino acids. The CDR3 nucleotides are TGCGCCAGCAGTGAGCCCAGCGGGGGGGCCTGGGGAGATACGCAGTATTTT. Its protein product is CASSEPSGGAWGDTQYF.

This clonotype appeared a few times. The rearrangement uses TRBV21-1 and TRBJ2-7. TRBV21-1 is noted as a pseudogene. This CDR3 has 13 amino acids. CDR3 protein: CASSTTSVGEQYV. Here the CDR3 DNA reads TGTGCCAGCAGCACTACTTCCGTTGGGGAGCAGTACGTC.

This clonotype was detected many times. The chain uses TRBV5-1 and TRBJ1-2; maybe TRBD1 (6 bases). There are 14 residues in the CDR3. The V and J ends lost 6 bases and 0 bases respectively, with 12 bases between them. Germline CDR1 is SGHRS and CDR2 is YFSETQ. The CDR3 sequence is CASNPTGPNYGYTF. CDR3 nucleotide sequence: TGCGCCAGCAACCCGACAGGTCCTAACTATGGCTACACCTTC.

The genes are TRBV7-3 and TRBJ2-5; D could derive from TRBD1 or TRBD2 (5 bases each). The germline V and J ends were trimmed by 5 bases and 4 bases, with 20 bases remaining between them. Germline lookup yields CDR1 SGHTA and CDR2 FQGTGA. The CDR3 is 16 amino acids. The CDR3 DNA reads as TGTGCCAGCAGCCCCAGCAGGGACCGCGGGTTAGAGACCCAGTACTTC. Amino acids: CASSPSRDRGLETQYF.

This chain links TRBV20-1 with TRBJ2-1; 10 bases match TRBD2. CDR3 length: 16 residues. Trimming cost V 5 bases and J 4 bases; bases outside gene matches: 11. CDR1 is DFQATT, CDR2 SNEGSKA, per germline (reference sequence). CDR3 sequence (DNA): TGCAGTGCTCATCGTTTAACTAGCGGGACTTACAATGAGCAGTTCTTC. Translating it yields CSAHRLTSGTYNEQFF.

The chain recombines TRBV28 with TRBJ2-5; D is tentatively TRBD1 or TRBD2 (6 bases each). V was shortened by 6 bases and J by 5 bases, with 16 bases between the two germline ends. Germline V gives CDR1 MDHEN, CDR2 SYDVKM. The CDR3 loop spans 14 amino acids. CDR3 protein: CASSHRQAGETQYF. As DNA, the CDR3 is TGTGCCAGCAGCCATCGACAGGCGGGGGAGACCCAGTACTTC.